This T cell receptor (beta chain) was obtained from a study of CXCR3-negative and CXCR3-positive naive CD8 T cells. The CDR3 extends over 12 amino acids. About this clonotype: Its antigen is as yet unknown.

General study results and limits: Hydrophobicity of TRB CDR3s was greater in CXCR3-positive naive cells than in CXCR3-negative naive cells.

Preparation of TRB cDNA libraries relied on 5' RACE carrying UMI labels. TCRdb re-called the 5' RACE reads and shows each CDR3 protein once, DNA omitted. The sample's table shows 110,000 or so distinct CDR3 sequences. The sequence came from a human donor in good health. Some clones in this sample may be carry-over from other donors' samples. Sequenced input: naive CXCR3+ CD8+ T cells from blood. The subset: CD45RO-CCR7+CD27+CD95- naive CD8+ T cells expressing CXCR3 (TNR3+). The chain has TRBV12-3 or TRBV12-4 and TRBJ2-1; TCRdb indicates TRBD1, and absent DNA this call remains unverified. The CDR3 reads CASSPGTNEQFF.